The TCR beta chain described here comes from a study of shared clonotypes between healthy human individuals. Sequenced by immunoSEQ multiplex PCR; TCRdb stores in-frame clones only, minus some. Counted here are approximately 1.1 million clones, around 78% occurring once; the ten biggest clones make up under 0.65%. V was clipped by 0 bases and J by 5 bases, with 9 bases between them. CDR1 and CDR2 from the germline V gene are SGHNT and YYREEE (reference sequence). The CDR3 sequence is 13 residues long. This receptor was identified in a man in his late teens or twenties in good health. Some clones in this sample may be carry-over from other donors' samples. The sequenced sample was memory CD4+ T cells from PBMCs. Subset in this sample: CD45RA-negative fraction. V gene TRBV5-4 combines with J gene TRBJ2-7; tentative D call: TRBD2 (6 bases). CDR3 loop: CASSLGWGDEQYF. The CDR3 bases are TGTGCCAGCAGCTTGGGTTGGGGGGACGAGCAGTACTTC.